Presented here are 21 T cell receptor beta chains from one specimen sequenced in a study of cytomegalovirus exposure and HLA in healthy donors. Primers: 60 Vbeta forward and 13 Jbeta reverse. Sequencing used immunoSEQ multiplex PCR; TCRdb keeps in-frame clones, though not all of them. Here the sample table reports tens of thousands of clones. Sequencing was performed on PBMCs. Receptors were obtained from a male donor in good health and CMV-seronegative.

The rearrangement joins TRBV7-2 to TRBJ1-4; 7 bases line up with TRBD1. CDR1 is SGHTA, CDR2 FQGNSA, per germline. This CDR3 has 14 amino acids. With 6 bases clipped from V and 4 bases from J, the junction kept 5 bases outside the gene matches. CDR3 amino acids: CASSPTGINEKLFF. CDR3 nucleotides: TGTGCCAGCAGTCCGACAGGGATTAATGAAAAACTGTTTTTT.

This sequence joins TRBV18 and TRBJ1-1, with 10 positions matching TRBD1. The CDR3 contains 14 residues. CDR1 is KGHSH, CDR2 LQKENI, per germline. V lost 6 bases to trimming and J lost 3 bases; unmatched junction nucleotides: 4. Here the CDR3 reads CASSQGTGDTEAFF. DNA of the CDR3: TGTGCCAGCTCCCAGGGGACAGGGGACACTGAAGCTTTCTTT.

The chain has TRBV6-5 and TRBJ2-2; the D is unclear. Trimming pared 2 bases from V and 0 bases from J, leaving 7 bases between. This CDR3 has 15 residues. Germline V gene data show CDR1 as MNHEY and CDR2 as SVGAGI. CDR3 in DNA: TGTGCCAGCAGTTACGGCCTAGCGAACACCGGGGAGCTGTTTTTT. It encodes CASSYGLANTGELFF.

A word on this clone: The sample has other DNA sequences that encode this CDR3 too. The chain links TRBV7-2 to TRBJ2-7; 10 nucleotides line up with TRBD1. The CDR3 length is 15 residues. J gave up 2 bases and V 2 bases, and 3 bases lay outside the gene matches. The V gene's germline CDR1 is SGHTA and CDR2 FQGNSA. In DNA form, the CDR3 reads TGTGCCAGCAGCTTACGGACAGGGGGAACCTACGAGCAGTACTTC. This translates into CASSLRTGGTYEQYF.

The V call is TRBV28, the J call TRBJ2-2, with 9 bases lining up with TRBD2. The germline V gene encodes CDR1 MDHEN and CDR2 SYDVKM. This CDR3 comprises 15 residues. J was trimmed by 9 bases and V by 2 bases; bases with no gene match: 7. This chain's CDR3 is CASSLTSGSSRELFF. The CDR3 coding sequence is TGTGCCAGCAGTTTAACTAGCGGGTCTTCCAGGGAGCTGTTTTTT.

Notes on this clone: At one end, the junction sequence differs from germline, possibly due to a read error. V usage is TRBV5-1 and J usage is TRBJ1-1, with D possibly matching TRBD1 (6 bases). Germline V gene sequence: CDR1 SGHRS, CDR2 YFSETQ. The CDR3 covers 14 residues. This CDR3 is CASSVRGWDTEDFF. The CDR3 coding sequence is TGCGCCAGCAGCGTCCGGGGCTGGGACACTGAAGATTTCTTT.

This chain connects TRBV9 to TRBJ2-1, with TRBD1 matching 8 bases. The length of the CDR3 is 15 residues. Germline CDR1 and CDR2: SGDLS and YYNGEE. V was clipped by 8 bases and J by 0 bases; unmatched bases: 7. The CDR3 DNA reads TGTGCCAGTTCCAGGACAGGGAACTCCTACAATGAGCAGTTCTTC. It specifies CASSRTGNSYNEQFF.

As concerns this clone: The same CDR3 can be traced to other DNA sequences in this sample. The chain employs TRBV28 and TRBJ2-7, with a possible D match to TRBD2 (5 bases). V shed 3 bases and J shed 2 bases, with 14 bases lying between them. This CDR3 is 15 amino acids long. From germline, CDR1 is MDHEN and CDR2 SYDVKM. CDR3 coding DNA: TGTGCCAGCAGTTTGGGCGGGTTGAGCGCCTACGAGCAGTACTTC. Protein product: CASSLGGLSAYEQYF.

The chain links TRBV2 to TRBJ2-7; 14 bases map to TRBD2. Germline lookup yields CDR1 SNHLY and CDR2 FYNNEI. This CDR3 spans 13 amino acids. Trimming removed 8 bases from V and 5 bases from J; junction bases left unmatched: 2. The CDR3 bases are TGTGCCAGCGGGACTAGCGGGAGCCACGAGCAGTACTTC. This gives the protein CASGTSGSHEQYF. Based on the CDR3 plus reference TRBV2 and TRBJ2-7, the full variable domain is EPEVTQTPSHQVTQMGQEVILRCVPISNHLYFYWYRQILGQKVEFLVSFYNNEISEKSEIFDDQFSVERPDGSNFTLKIRSTKLEDSAMYFCASGTSGSHEQYFGPGTRLTVT.

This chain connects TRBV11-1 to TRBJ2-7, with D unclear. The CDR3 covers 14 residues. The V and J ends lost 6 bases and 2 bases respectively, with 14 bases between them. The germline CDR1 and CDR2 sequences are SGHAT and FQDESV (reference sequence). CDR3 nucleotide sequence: TGTGCCAGCAGTTCCCCTCCCCTCGCCTACGAGCAGTACTTC. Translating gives CASSSPPLAYEQYF.

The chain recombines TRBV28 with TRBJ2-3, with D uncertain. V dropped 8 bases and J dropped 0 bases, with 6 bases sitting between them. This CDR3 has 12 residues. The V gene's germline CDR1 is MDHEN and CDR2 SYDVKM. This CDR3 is CASERSTDTQYF. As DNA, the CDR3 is TGTGCCAGCGAGCGTAGCACAGATACGCAGTATTTT.

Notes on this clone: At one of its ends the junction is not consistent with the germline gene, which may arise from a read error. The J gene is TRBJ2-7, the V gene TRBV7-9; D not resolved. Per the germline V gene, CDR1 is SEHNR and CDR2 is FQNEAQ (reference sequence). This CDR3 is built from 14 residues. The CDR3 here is CASSLSQASDEQYF. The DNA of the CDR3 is TGTGCCAGCAGCTTATCGCAGGCCTCCGACGAGCAGTACTTC.

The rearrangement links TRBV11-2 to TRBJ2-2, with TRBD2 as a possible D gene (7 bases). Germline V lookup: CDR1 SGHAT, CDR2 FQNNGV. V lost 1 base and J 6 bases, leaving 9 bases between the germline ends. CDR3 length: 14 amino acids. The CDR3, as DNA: TGTGCCAGCAGCTTAGTAGGGGGGGCCGGGGAGCTGTTTTTT. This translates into CASSLVGGAGELFF.

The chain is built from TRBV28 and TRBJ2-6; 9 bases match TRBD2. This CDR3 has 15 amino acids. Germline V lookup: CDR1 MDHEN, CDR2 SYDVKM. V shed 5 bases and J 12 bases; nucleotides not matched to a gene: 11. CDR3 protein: CASSLWTSVNGVLTF. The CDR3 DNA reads TGTGCCAGCAGTCTTTGGACTAGCGTGAACGGCGTCCTGACTTTC.

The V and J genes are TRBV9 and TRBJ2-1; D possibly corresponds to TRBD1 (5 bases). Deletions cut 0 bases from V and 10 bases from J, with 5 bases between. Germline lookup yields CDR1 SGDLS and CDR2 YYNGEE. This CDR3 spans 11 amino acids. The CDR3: CASSVAGEQFF. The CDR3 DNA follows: TGTGCCAGCAGCGTAGCAGGGGAGCAGTTCTTC.

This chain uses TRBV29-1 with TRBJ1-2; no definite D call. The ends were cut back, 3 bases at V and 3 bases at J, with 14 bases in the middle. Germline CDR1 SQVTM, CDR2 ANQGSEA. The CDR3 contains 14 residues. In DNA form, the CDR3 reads TGCAGCGTTGATAGCGACGGCGCCGACTATGGCTACACCTTC. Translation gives CSVDSDGADYGYTF.

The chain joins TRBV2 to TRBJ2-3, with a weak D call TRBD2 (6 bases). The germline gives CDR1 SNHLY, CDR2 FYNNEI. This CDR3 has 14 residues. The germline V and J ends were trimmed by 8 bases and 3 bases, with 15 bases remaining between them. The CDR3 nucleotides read TGTGCCAGCGTGAGTAGCGGCGGGACAGATACGCAGTATTTT. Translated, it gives CASVSSGGTDTQYF.

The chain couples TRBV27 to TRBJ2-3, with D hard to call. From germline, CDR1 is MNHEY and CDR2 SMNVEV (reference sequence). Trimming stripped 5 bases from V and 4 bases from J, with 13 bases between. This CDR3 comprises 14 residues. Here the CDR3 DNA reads TGTGCCAGCAGTCACCCAGGCAGGTCAGATACGCAGTATTTT. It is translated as CASSHPGRSDTQYF.

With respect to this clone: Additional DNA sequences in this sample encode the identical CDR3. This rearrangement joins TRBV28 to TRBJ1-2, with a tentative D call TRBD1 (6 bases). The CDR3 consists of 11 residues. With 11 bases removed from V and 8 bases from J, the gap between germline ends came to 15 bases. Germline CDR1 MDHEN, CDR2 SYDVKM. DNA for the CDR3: TGTGCCGCACTGGGGGCGTACGGCTACACCTTC. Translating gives CAALGAYGYTF.

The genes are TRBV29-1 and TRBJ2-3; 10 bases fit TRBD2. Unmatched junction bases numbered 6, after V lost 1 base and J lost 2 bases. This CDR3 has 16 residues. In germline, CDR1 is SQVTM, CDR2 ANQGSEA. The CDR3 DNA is TGCAGCGTTGAAGGGGCTAGCGGGGGTTTCACAGATACGCAGTATTTT. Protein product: CSVEGASGGFTDTQYF.

CDR3 DNA sequence: TGCGCCAGCAGCCCAGGGGAGACTAGCGGGAGGGCCGGGAGGGAGACCCAGTACTTC. The encoded protein is CASSPGETSGRAGRETQYF. The rearrangement joins TRBV4-3 to TRBJ2-5; 14 bases line up with TRBD2. Germline CDR1 is LGHNA and CDR2 is YSLEER. This CDR3 is built from 19 residues. Trimming removed 4 bases from V and 5 bases from J; junction bases left unmatched: 15.